These T cell receptor beta chains were read from a single sample in a study of immune evolution from preneoplasia to lung adenocarcinoma. Profiling relied on immunoSEQ multiplex PCR, and the TCRdb table lists in-frame clones only, not all of them. The table lists about 8,200 clones, 80% of them singletons. Specimen: FFPE adjacent normal lung tissue. These receptors all stem from a person between 65 and 79 years old with lung adenocarcinoma. CDR3s include the opening cysteine and the closing phenylalanine or tryptophan. A D gene is named only where the DNA matches it firmly. The size field is filled for only some rows; it gives once, few, many or a size class.

CDR3: CAPEWDRGEVTGGYTF
DNA: TGTGCCCCCGAGTGGGACAGGGGAGAGGTGACAGGAGGCTACACCTTC
V: TRBV19
J: TRBJ1-2
size: once
D: TRBD1

CDR3: CASRPTSSSPLHF
DNA: TGTGCCAGCAGGCCGACGAGCAGTTCACCCCTCCACTTT
V: TRBV6-5
J: TRBJ1-6
size: NA
D: NA

CDR3: CASSSDGYAQYF
DNA: TGTGCCAGCAGCTCCGACGGCTACGCGCAGTACTTC
V: TRBV7-9
J: TRBJ2-7
size: NA
D: NA

CDR3: CASSPTRNTEAFF
DNA: TGTGCCAGCTCACCCACACGAAACACTGAAGCTTTCTTT
V: TRBV18
J: TRBJ1-1
size: NA
D: NA

CDR3: CAWSLATEAFF
DNA: TGTGCCTGGAGTCTAGCCACTGAAGCTTTCTTT
V: TRBV30
J: TRBJ1-1
size: NA
D: NA

CDR3: CASSTGVGNTIYF
DNA: TGTGCCAGCAGTACAGGGGTTGGAAACACCATATATTTT
V: TRBV7-9
J: TRBJ1-3
size: NA
D: TRBD1

CDR3: CASSRPPSGRANEQFF
DNA: TGTGCCAGCAGCCGCCCCCCCAGCGGGAGGGCCAATGAGCAGTTCTTC
V: TRBV11-3
J: TRBJ2-1
size: few
D: TRBD2

CDR3: CASSVKTSGVANTGELFF
DNA: TGTGCCAGCAGCGTAAAGACTAGCGGGGTTGCGAACACCGGGGAGCTGTTTTTT
V: TRBV7-6
J: TRBJ2-2
size: NA
D: TRBD2

CDR3: CASSVQAWGQPQHF
DNA: TGTGCCAGCAGTGTTCAGGCGTGGGGTCAGCCCCAGCATTTT
V: TRBV27
J: TRBJ1-5
size: NA
D: NA

CDR3: CASSPESEQFF
DNA: TGTGCCAGCAGCCCTGAGTCTGAGCAGTTCTTC
V: TRBV7-2
J: TRBJ2-1
size: NA
D: NA

CDR3: CASSPGTSTMGGELFF
DNA: TGTGCCAGCAGCCCCGGGACTAGCACGATGGGCGGGGAGCTGTTTTTT
V: TRBV7-9
J: TRBJ2-2
size: NA
D: TRBD2

CDR3: CSVRVGGSYEQYF
DNA: TGCAGCGTTAGGGTGGGGGGATCCTACGAGCAGTACTTC
V: TRBV29-1
J: TRBJ2-7
size: NA
D: NA

CDR3: CASSLGGNYGYTF
DNA: TGTGCCAGCAGCTTGGGTGGGAACTATGGCTACACCTTC
V: TRBV5-6
J: TRBJ1-2
size: NA
D: NA

CDR3: CASSLPGGSEKLFF
DNA: TGTGCCAGCAGCTTACCAGGGGGCAGTGAAAAACTGTTTTTT
V: TRBV7-9
J: TRBJ1-4
size: NA
D: TRBD1

CDR3: CASSPGQATNEKLFF
DNA: TGTGCCAGCTCACCGGGACAAGCAACTAATGAAAAACTGTTTTTT
V: TRBV18
J: TRBJ1-4
size: NA
D: NA

CDR3: CTNYIGYGYTF
DNA: TGCACCAACTACATAGGCTATGGCTACACCTTC
V: TRBV1
J: TRBJ1-2
size: once
D: NA

CDR3: CASSSTGAKSYNEQFF
DNA: TGTGCCAGCAGCTCGACAGGGGCAAAATCCTACAATGAGCAGTTCTTC
V: TRBV7-9
J: TRBJ2-1
size: NA
D: TRBD1

CDR3: CAIKPQEPNTEAFF
DNA: TGTGCCATCAAACCACAGGAGCCGAACACTGAAGCTTTCTTT
V: TRBV10-3
J: TRBJ1-1
size: NA
D: NA

CDR3: CATGTERLSGELFF
DNA: TGTGCCACGGGGACGGAGAGGTTGTCCGGGGAGCTGTTTTTT
V: TRBV15
J: TRBJ2-2
size: NA
D: NA

CDR3: CASSLGQVTEAFF
DNA: TGCGCCAGCAGCTTGGGACAGGTAACTGAAGCTTTCTTT
V: TRBV5-1
J: TRBJ1-1
size: once
D: NA

CDR3: CASSPEEANTEAFF
DNA: TGTGCCAGTTCCCCCGAGGAGGCGAACACTGAAGCTTTCTTT
V: TRBV18
J: TRBJ1-1
size: NA
D: NA

CDR3: CASSADGNYGYTF
DNA: TGTGCCAGCAGTGCGGACGGGAACTATGGCTACACCTTC
V: TRBV2
J: TRBJ1-2
size: NA
D: NA

CDR3: CASKLQGMRRGYTF
DNA: TGTGCCAGTAAACTACAGGGTATGAGGCGTGGCTACACCTTC
V: TRBV28
J: TRBJ1-2
size: NA
D: NA

CDR3: CASSLRRLVSNEQFF
DNA: TGTGCCAGCAGTTTACGCCGACTAGTTTCAAATGAGCAGTTCTTC
V: TRBV28
J: TRBJ2-1
size: NA
D: NA

CDR3: CASSNQGAEKLFF
DNA: TGTGCCAGCAGCAATCAGGGGGCTGAAAAACTGTTTTTT
V: TRBV6-5
J: TRBJ1-4
size: once
D: TRBD1

CDR3: CASSRRQGADTIYF
DNA: TGTGCCAGCAGCAGACGACAGGGGGCGGACACCATATATTTT
V: TRBV7-8
J: TRBJ1-3
size: once
D: TRBD1

CDR3: CASSPVPTGGSPLHF
DNA: TGTGCCAGCTCACCTGTCCCTACAGGGGGTTCACCCCTCCACTTT
V: TRBV18
J: TRBJ1-6
size: NA
D: TRBD1

CDR3: CASSFQDPGTSLLYF
DNA: TGCGCCAGCAGCTTCCAAGATCCGGGGACGTCTCTTTTATATTTT
V: TRBV5-1
J: TRBJ1-3
size: few
D: NA

CDR3: CASSEAQGGEAFF
DNA: TGTGCCAGCAGTGAGGCGCAGGGGGGCGAAGCTTTCTTT
V: TRBV2
J: TRBJ1-1
size: NA
D: TRBD1

CDR3: CASSPIGQDETQYF
DNA: TGTGCCAGCAGTCCGATCGGACAGGACGAGACCCAGTACTTC
V: TRBV27
J: TRBJ2-5
size: NA
D: TRBD1

CDR3: CASSLGGYEQYF
DNA: TGTGCCAGCAGTTTGGGGGGTTACGAGCAGTACTTC
V: TRBV28
J: TRBJ2-7
size: NA
D: NA

CDR3: CSVEVASMNTEAFF
DNA: TGCAGCGTTGAAGTAGCCAGCATGAACACTGAAGCTTTCTTT
V: TRBV29-1
J: TRBJ1-1
size: NA
D: NA

CDR3: CASSQGTRGRRTGELFF
DNA: TGCGCCAGCAGCCAAGGGACGAGGGGGCGAAGGACCGGGGAGCTGTTTTTT
V: TRBV4-1
J: TRBJ2-2
size: NA
D: TRBD1

CDR3: CASSGGGGGSYNEQFF
DNA: TGTGCCAGCAGCGGAGGGGGGGGCGGTTCCTACAATGAGCAGTTCTTC
V: TRBV5-6
J: TRBJ2-1
size: NA
D: NA

CDR3: CAWSAIDGNQPQHF
DNA: TGTGCCTGGAGTGCTATCGATGGGAATCAGCCCCAGCATTTT
V: TRBV30
J: TRBJ1-5
size: NA
D: NA

CDR3: CASSPEETGRDQPQHF
DNA: TGTGCCAGCAGTCCTGAAGAGACAGGGCGCGATCAGCCCCAGCATTTT
V: TRBV2
J: TRBJ1-5
size: NA
D: TRBD1

CDR3: CASSSTRLAGGNEQFF
DNA: TGTGCCAGCAGTTCAACCCGACTAGCGGGAGGGAATGAGCAGTTCTTC
V: TRBV28
J: TRBJ2-1
size: once
D: TRBD2

CDR3: CASSWSSGRNSPLHF
DNA: TGTGCCAGCAGTTGGTCTAGCGGACGGAATTCACCCCTCCACTTT
V: TRBV7-9
J: TRBJ1-6
size: NA
D: NA

CDR3: CASGSGNQPQHF
DNA: TGTGCCAGCGGGAGTGGCAATCAGCCCCAGCATTTT
V: TRBV2
J: TRBJ1-5
size: NA
D: NA

CDR3: CASSFGQVSGYTF
DNA: TGTGCCAGCAGCTTCGGACAGGTCTCTGGCTACACCTTC
V: TRBV28
J: TRBJ1-2
size: NA
D: TRBD1

CDR3: CAFRGGSGNTIYF
DNA: TGTGCCTTCAGGGGGGGGTCTGGAAACACCATATATTTT
V: TRBV30
J: TRBJ1-3
size: NA
D: TRBD1

CDR3: CASSPAAGELFF
DNA: TGTGCCAGCTCACCAGCCGCCGGGGAGCTGTTTTTT
V: TRBV18
J: TRBJ2-2
size: NA
D: NA

CDR3: CSATPNTEAFF
DNA: TGCAGTGCAACACCGAACACTGAAGCTTTCTTT
V: TRBV20-1
J: TRBJ1-1
size: NA
D: NA

CDR3: CASSLQGGRAEAFF
DNA: TGTGCCAGCAGCTTACAGGGGGGTAGAGCAGAAGCTTTCTTT
V: TRBV11-1
J: TRBJ1-1
size: NA
D: TRBD1

CDR3: CASSSDGTQYF
DNA: TGTGCCAGCAGCTCCGACGGGACCCAGTACTTC
V: TRBV7-8
J: TRBJ2-5
size: NA
D: NA

CDR3: CAISEERASGANVLTF
DNA: TGTGCCATCAGTGAGGAGAGGGCTTCTGGGGCCAACGTCCTGACTTTC
V: TRBV10-3
J: TRBJ2-6
size: NA
D: NA